The 23 T cell receptor beta chains below all came from one sample that was sequenced in a study of identical twins. TCRdb ran MiXCR on the 5' RACE reads and lists one entry per CDR3 protein. The sample comprises 1,800,000 or so distinct CDR3 sequences, about 32% of which are singletons, and about 0.3% rests with the top ten. Source material: cord blood. The receptors derive from a newborn girl in good health.

CDR3 sequence reads: CASSLVGQGAVYEQYF. CDR3 in DNA: TGTGCCAGCAGCTTAGTGGGACAGGGGGCAGTCTACGAGCAGTACTTC. The chain employs TRBV11-2 and TRBJ2-7, with 12 bases fitting TRBD1. CDR3 length equals 16 residues. The V gene end was trimmed by 1 base and the J gene end by 3 bases; junction bases not matched to a gene: 4. CDR1 is SGHAT, CDR2 FQNNGV, per germline.

This clonotype was observed a few times. This rearrangement joins TRBV27 to TRBJ2-3, with 12 bases lining up with TRBD2. CDR3 size: 17 residues. V dropped 5 bases and J dropped 4; count of bases not matched to a gene: 10. Germline CDR1 MNHEY, CDR2 SMNVEV (reference sequence). The CDR3 is CASSQRLAGDLADTQYF. In DNA form, the CDR3 reads TGTGCCAGCAGTCAACGACTAGCGGGAGATTTGGCAGATACGCAGTATTTT.

In the case of this clonotype: A read error may explain this, as a much larger clone is one base away. CDR3 sequence reads: CASSQTGQLQHF. Written as DNA, the CDR3 is TGTGCCAGCAGCCAGACAGGTCAGCTCCAGCATTTT. The chain is built from TRBV3-1 and TRBJ1-5, with D tentatively TRBD1 (6 bases). The length of the CDR3 is 12 residues. Germline-derived CDR1 and CDR2 are LGHDT and YNNKEL (reference sequence).

Ten or more counts support this clonotype. The chain links TRBV2 to TRBJ2-7; no definite D call. V was shortened by 5 bases and J by 0 bases, with 14 bases between the two germline ends. The CDR3 consists of 15 residues. The germline CDR1 and CDR2 sequences are SNHLY and FYNNEI. The CDR3 reads CASSILGTISYEQYF. The CDR3 DNA reads as TGTGCCAGCAGTATCCTAGGAACGATCTCCTACGAGCAGTACTTC.

V is TRBV28 and J is TRBJ1-1; TRBD1 agrees at 7 bases. Germline values: CDR1 MDHEN, CDR2 SYDVKM. This CDR3 has 15 amino acids. J gave up 1 base and V 5 bases, and 7 bases lay outside the gene matches. CDR3 DNA: TGTGCCAGCAGTCGTGTCGACAGGGAGAACACTGAAGCTTTCTTT. This codes for CASSRVDRENTEAFF.

This clonotype has only a few counts. The chain recombines TRBV27 with TRBJ2-3, with unresolved D. This CDR3 contains 14 residues. Trimming shortened V by 6 bases and J by 0 bases, and 10 bases separated the two germline ends. Germline lookup yields CDR1 MNHEY and CDR2 SMNVEV (reference sequence). For the CDR3, the DNA is TGTGCCAGCAGAGACCAGGACAGCACAGATACGCAGTATTTT. Amino acid sequence: CASRDQDSTDTQYF.

The CDR3 DNA reads as TGTGCCAGCAGCTTAGGGGTCCTCCGGGACCAACTGAACAATGAGCAGTTCTTC. This gives the protein CASSLGVLRDQLNNEQFF. The chain couples TRBV7-9 to TRBJ2-1; D might be TRBD1 or TRBD2, each matching 5 bases. Trimming took off 1 base at V and 5 bases at J, with 21 bases between the two ends. In germline, CDR1 is SEHNR, CDR2 FQNEAQ (reference sequence). The CDR3 is 18 amino acids.

The J gene is TRBJ2-3, the V gene TRBV4-1; 13 bases line up with TRBD2. There are 18 residues in the CDR3. Looked up from germline, CDR1 is MGHRA and CDR2 is YSYEKL. J was trimmed by 0 bases and V by 4 bases; bases with no gene match: 7. The CDR3 region is CASSLPGTSGMSTDTQYF. The CDR3 DNA is TGCGCCAGCAGCCTCCCCGGGACTAGCGGGATGAGCACAGATACGCAGTATTTT.

This chain joins TRBV27 and TRBJ2-2; the D gene is possibly TRBD2 (7 bases). CDR1 is MNHEY and CDR2 is SMNVEV in the germline V gene (reference sequence). V shed 5 bases and J shed 4 bases, with 14 bases lying between them. This CDR3 is 15 amino acids long. CDR3 coding DNA: TGTGCCAGCAGTGGGGCGGGGGCTATCACCGGGGAGCTGTTTTTT. Residues: CASSGAGAITGELFF.

This clonotype was counted only a few times. The chain carries TRBV20-1 and TRBJ2-4, with a possible D match to TRBD2 (6 bases). The J call could be wrong; TRBJ2-7 is a better fit for the DNA end. Germline-derived CDR1 and CDR2 are DFQATT and SNEGSKA (reference sequence). CDR3 length equals 12 residues. CDR3 residues: CSAGGLVYEQYF. The CDR3 DNA sequence: TGCAGTGCTGGGGGACTTGTCTACGAGCAGTACTTC.

This clonotype appeared a few times. This chain uses TRBV27 with TRBJ1-4; D call uncertain. CDR1 MNHEY and CDR2 SMNVEV come from the germline V gene (reference sequence). CDR3 length: 11 amino acids. The CDR3 sequence is CPQETNEKLFF. For the CDR3, the DNA is TGTCCCCAGGAAACTAATGAAAAACTGTTTTTT. The whole variable domain, remainder taken from reference TRBV27 and TRBJ1-4, is EAQVTQNPRYLITVTGKKLTVTCSQNMNHEYMSWYRQDPGLGLRQIYYSMNVEVTDKGDVPEGYKVSRKEKRNFPLILESPSPNQTSLYFCPQETNEKLFFGSGTQLSVL.

At least ten counts were recorded for this clonotype. CDR3 region: CAISESTVAKNIQYF. DNA for the CDR3: TGTGCCATCAGTGAGTCGACAGTGGCCAAAAACATTCAGTACTTC. The V gene is TRBV10-3, the J gene TRBJ2-4; weak D call: TRBD1 (5 bases). Per the germline V gene, CDR1 is ENHRY and CDR2 is SYGVKD. The germline V and J ends were trimmed by 0 bases and 1 base, with 7 bases remaining between them. This CDR3 is 15 amino acids long.

This clonotype was detected a few times. This rearrangement joins TRBV20-1 to TRBJ2-1; no firm D call. The CDR3 runs to 13 residues. CDR1 and CDR2 (germline): DFQATT, SNEGSKA (reference sequence). Trimming removed 3 bases from V and 1 base from J, with 7 bases in between. The CDR3 is CSASGLSYNEQFF. DNA of the CDR3: TGCAGTGCTAGCGGCTTATCCTACAATGAGCAGTTCTTC.

This clonotype appeared once. The chain recombines TRBV24-1 with TRBJ2-7; D could derive from TRBD1 or TRBD2 (5 bases each). V dropped 1 base and J dropped 3 bases, with 15 bases sitting between them. Germline V gene lookup returns CDR1 KGHDR and CDR2 SFDVKD. The CDR3 spans 16 residues. The chain's CDR3 is CATSDFRDGLYYEQYF. The CDR3 coding sequence is TGTGCCACCAGTGATTTCCGGGACGGTTTATACTACGAGCAGTACTTC.

This chain links TRBV27 with TRBJ2-7; D is unclear. The germline V gene encodes CDR1 MNHEY and CDR2 SMNVEV (reference sequence). The CDR3 is 15 residues long. The V gene lost 1 base and the J gene lost 0 bases, with 10 bases spanning the gap. In DNA form, the CDR3 reads TGTGCCAGCAGTTTATTGACGGCGAGCTCCTACGAGCAGTACTTC. Protein: CASSLLTASSYEQYF.

This clonotype was counted a few times. The chain links TRBV24-1 to TRBJ2-3; 7 bases align to TRBD1. With 7 bases clipped from V and 2 bases from J, the junction kept 5 bases outside the gene matches. CDR1 and CDR2 from the germline V gene are KGHDR and SFDVKD. The CDR3 is 14 residues long. CDR3: CATRGTGATDTQYF. In DNA, the CDR3 is TGTGCCACCAGGGGAACAGGGGCCACAGATACGCAGTATTTT.

This clonotype occurred a few times. The chain joins TRBV20-1 to TRBJ2-5; 8 nucleotides agree with TRBD2. Germline assignment: CDR1 DFQATT and CDR2 SNEGSKA (reference sequence). With 0 bases clipped from V and 2 bases from J, the junction kept 5 bases outside the gene matches. The CDR3 is 15 residues long. The DNA of the CDR3 is TGCAGTGCTAGAGACTCCGGGACTAGACAAGAGACCCAGTACTTC. Residues: CSARDSGTRQETQYF.

In this sample, this clonotype turned up a few times. The V call is TRBV6-5, the J call TRBJ2-1; 9 positions agree with TRBD1. Looked up from germline, CDR1 is MNHEY and CDR2 is SVGAGI. CDR3 size: 15 residues. Trimming at V came to 6 bases and at J to 7 bases, leaving 10 bases not matched to a gene. CDR3 nucleotide sequence: TGTGCCAGCAGCCTACCGGGACAGGGCTGGAATGAGCAGTTCTTC. Amino acid sequence: CASSLPGQGWNEQFF.

In this sample, this clonotype turned up a few times. CDR3 sequence reads: CASSYDGLAGGEQYF. CDR3 coding DNA: TGTGCCAGCAGTTACGACGGACTAGCGGGAGGCGAGCAGTACTTC. V gene TRBV6-5 combines with J gene TRBJ2-7, with 14 bases identical to TRBD2. The CDR3 is 15 amino acids. Germline loops: CDR1 MNHEY, CDR2 SVGAGI. V lost 2 bases to trimming and J lost 6 bases; unmatched junction nucleotides: 3.

The sample holds many counts of this clonotype. The chain links TRBV20-1 to TRBJ1-5; D is perhaps TRBD1 (6 bases). The germline V gene has CDR1 DFQATT and CDR2 SNEGSKA (reference sequence). The V end lost 1 base, the J end lost 2 bases, and 6 bases lay between the germline ends. The CDR3 has 13 residues. The CDR3 nucleotides read TGCAGTGCTAGAGCAGGGGGCAATCAGCCCCAGCATTTT. It specifies CSARAGGNQPQHF.

The chain is built from TRBV4-2 and TRBJ1-2; no clear D. The germline V and J ends were trimmed by 0 bases and 4 bases, with 9 bases remaining between them. CDR1 is LGHNA and CDR2 is YNFKEQ in the germline V gene. The CDR3 has 14 amino acids. The CDR3 reads CASSQDKAPYGYTF. Here the CDR3 DNA reads TGTGCCAGCAGCCAAGATAAGGCCCCCTATGGCTACACCTTC.

In its sample, this clonotype was seen a few times. The chain joins TRBV20-1 to TRBJ2-1; the D is unclear. Germline-derived CDR1 and CDR2 are DFQATT and SNEGSKA (reference sequence). The CDR3 is 13 amino acids. With 5 bases removed from V and 7 bases from J, the gap between germline ends came to 15 bases. CDR3 nucleotides: TGCAGTGCTTCCCTCCTACCCGGGAATGAGCAGTTCTTC. It encodes CSASLLPGNEQFF.

The J gene is TRBJ2-1, the V gene TRBV28; D unclear. Per the germline V gene, CDR1 is MDHEN and CDR2 is SYDVKM. V was cut by 3 bases and J by 7 bases, with 13 bases left in between. CDR3 size: 14 residues. CDR3 protein: CASSFGVPTNEQFF. The CDR3 nucleotides read TGTGCCAGCAGTTTCGGCGTACCCACTAATGAGCAGTTCTTC.